The 31 T cell receptor beta chains listed next were all sequenced from one sample in a study of T cell responses to AZD1222 COVID-19 vaccine. TCRdb's copy holds only in-frame clones and misses some; the assay was immunoSEQ multiplex PCR. The sample shows 100,000 to 150,000 clones, about 88% of them seen only once. The input for sequencing was peripheral blood, taken 28 days after the second AZD1222 dose. The receptors derive from an adult who received the AZD1222 COVID-19 vaccine.

The chain uses TRBV12-3 or TRBV12-4 and TRBJ1-2; D unclear. The germline V and J ends were trimmed by 4 bases and 4 bases, with 10 bases remaining between them. CDR3 size: 13 residues. The CDR3 sequence is CASSSAASYGYTF. DNA of the CDR3: TGTGCCAGCAGTTCAGCGGCCTCCTATGGCTACACCTTC.

This sequence joins TRBV7-3 and TRBJ2-5, with TRBD2 matching 9 bases. The CDR3 has 16 amino acids. CDR1 is SGHTA and CDR2 is FQGTGA in the germline V gene. The ends lost 2 bases at V and 4 bases at J; junction bases unmatched: 8. The CDR3 nucleotides are TGTGCCAGCAGCTTATCTAGCGGGAAGGGGGGAGAGACCCAGTACTTC. Encoded protein: CASSLSSGKGGETQYF.

The rearrangement joins TRBV3-1 (or the pseudogene TRBV3-2) to TRBJ2-6; no clear D. The germline V gene has CDR1 LGHDT and CDR2 YNNKEL (reference sequence). Trimming left V 3 bases short and J 0 bases short, with 0 bases between. The CDR3 is 13 amino acids. In DNA form, the CDR3 reads TGTGCCAGCAGCCACTCTGGGGCCAACGTCCTGACTTTC. Its protein product is CASSHSGANVLTF.

V gene TRBV28 combines with J gene TRBJ1-5, with 10 nucleotides matching TRBD1. V lost 2 bases to trimming and J lost 0 bases; unmatched junction nucleotides: 4. The CDR3 length is 17 residues. Germline V gives CDR1 MDHEN, CDR2 SYDVKM. CDR3 nucleotide sequence: TGTGCCAGCAGTTTAATGGGACAGGGGAATAGCAATCAGCCCCAGCATTTT. Translating gives CASSLMGQGNSNQPQHF.

J is TRBJ2-1 and V is TRBV5-5; tentative D call: TRBD1 (5 bases). V lost 0 bases to trimming and J lost 7 bases, with 14 bases between them. Germline CDR1 and CDR2: SGHKS and YYEKEE (reference sequence). The CDR3 has 15 residues. The DNA of the CDR3 is TGTGCCAGCAGCTTGGCCCAGGGTGCACAGAATGAGCAGTTCTTC. Its translation is CASSLAQGAQNEQFF.

The chain has TRBV5-1 and TRBJ1-2; unclear D gene. CDR1 SGHRS and CDR2 YFSETQ come from the germline V gene. Between the trimmed V and J ends, which lost 1 base and 2 bases, there was a span of 6 bases. CDR3 length: 13 amino acids. Written as DNA, the CDR3 is TGCGCCAGCAGCTTGCCCGGGAACTATGGCTACACCTTC. Amino acids: CASSLPGNYGYTF. Full variable domain (remainder filled in from reference TRBV5-1 and TRBJ1-2): KAGVTQTPRYLIKTRGQQVTLSCSPISGHRSVSWYQQTPGQGLQFLFEYFSETQRNKGNFPGRFSGRQFSNSRSEMNVSTLELGDSALYLCASSLPGNYGYTFGSGTRLTVV.

This chain connects TRBV10-2 to TRBJ2-7; D gene unclear. The CDR3 has 11 residues. Germline CDR1 and CDR2: WSHSY and SAAADI. The V gene lost 6 bases and the J gene lost 6 bases, with 9 bases spanning the gap. CDR3 in amino acids: CASSPSIEQYF. As DNA, the CDR3 is TGCGCCAGCAGCCCCTCTATCGAGCAGTACTTC.

The chain links TRBV10-3 to TRBJ1-4; 9 bases are a match to TRBD1. The V gene end was trimmed by 8 bases and the J gene end by 8 bases; junction bases not matched to a gene: 3. Per germline, CDR1 ENHRY and CDR2 SYGVKD. This CDR3 comprises 12 residues. CDR3 DNA sequence: TGTGCCATCTCAGACAGGGGGGAAAAACTGTTTTTT. It translates to CAISDRGEKLFF.

The J gene is TRBJ2-7, the V gene TRBV30, with D maybe TRBD1 (6 bases). Deletions cut 0 bases from V and 6 bases from J, with 15 bases between. This CDR3 comprises 14 residues. Germline lookup yields CDR1 GTSNPN and CDR2 SVGIG (reference sequence). CDR3 sequence reads: CAWSVPGHGFEQYF. The CDR3 DNA reads as TGTGCCTGGAGTGTACCGGGACATGGTTTCGAGCAGTACTTC.

CDR3 nucleotides: TGTGCCAGCAGCTCTCAAGGGAGGTCCGAAGCTTTCTTT. Protein product: CASSSQGRSEAFF. The chain joins TRBV7-3 to TRBJ1-1; D is unresolved. V was shortened by 4 bases and J by 8 bases, with 14 bases between the two germline ends. Germline V gives CDR1 SGHTA, CDR2 FQGTGA. The CDR3 sequence is 13 residues long. The variable domain in full, with the rest retrieved from reference TRBV7-3 and TRBJ1-1, is GAGVSQTPSNKVTEKGKYVELRCDPISGHTALYWYRQSLGQGPEFLIYFQGTGAADDSGLPNDRFFAVRPEGSVSTLKIQRTERGDSAVYLCASSSQGRSEAFFGQGTRLTVV.

This rearrangement joins TRBV4-3 to TRBJ2-7, with D unclear. The CDR3 covers 14 residues. The V end was cut by 0 bases, the J end by 3 bases, with 9 bases between. Germline V gives CDR1 LGHNA, CDR2 YSLEER. The CDR3 is CASSQESGSYEQYF. CDR3 coding DNA: TGCGCCAGCAGCCAAGAGTCGGGCAGCTACGAGCAGTACTTC.

This clone came up once. The V and J genes are TRBV3-1 (or the pseudogene TRBV3-2) and TRBJ1-5; a possible D gene is TRBD1 (5 bases). Trimming took off 1 base at V and 3 bases at J, with 10 bases between the two ends. Germline CDR1 reads LGHDT; CDR2 reads YNNKEL (reference sequence). CDR3 length: 15 residues. The CDR3 DNA is TGTGCCAGCAGCCAAGCTCAGGGCGACAATCAGCCCCAGCATTTT. As protein: CASSQAQGDNQPQHF.

The chain is built from TRBV23-1 and TRBJ2-1; a weak D match, TRBD1 (6 bases). TRBV23-1 is marked as an open reading frame, function uncertain. Between the trimmed V and J ends, which lost 3 bases and 0 bases, there was a span of 15 bases. The CDR3 has 17 amino acids. The CDR3 nucleotides read TGCGCCAGCAGTCACAGACAGGTCCCCAGCTCCTACAATGAGCAGTTCTTC. Its protein is CASSHRQVPSSYNEQFF.

This sequence joins TRBV5-8 and TRBJ2-7; 9 bases are a match to TRBD1. V was pared by 4 bases and J by 5 bases, with 13 bases of the junction left unmatched. This CDR3 spans 16 amino acids. Germline loops: CDR1 SGHTS, CDR2 YDEGEE. CDR3 nucleotides: TGTGCCAGCAGCCGAGGGACAGGGCCTCTGGACGACGAGCAGTACTTC. Translated: CASSRGTGPLDDEQYF. The variable domain in full, with the rest retrieved from reference TRBV5-8 and TRBJ2-7, is EAGVTQSPTHLIKTRGQQATLRCSPISGHTSVYWYQQALGLGLQFLLWYDEGEERNRGNFPPRFSGRQFPNYSSELNVNALELEDSALYLCASSRGTGPLDDEQYFGPGTRLTVT.

The chain recombines TRBV7-2 with TRBJ1-5; D might be TRBD1 (5 bases). The CDR3 covers 16 residues. The ends were cut back, 5 bases at V and 2 bases at J, with 16 bases in the middle. Germline CDR1 and CDR2: SGHTA and FQGNSA. The CDR3 DNA reads as TGTGCCAGCAGCCCGGACGCGGGGGTTGGCAATCAGCCCCAGCATTTT. This codes for CASSPDAGVGNQPQHF.

This chain connects TRBV13 to TRBJ2-5; 10 bases are shared with TRBD1. This CDR3 spans 15 amino acids. With 2 bases clipped from V and 4 bases from J, the junction kept 4 bases outside the gene matches. The germline CDR1 and CDR2 sequences are PRHDT and FYEKMQ (reference sequence). The CDR3 loop reads CASSLRGTGVETQYF. The CDR3 region has the DNA TGTGCCAGCAGCTTACGGGGGACAGGGGTAGAGACCCAGTACTTC.

The chain uses TRBV15 and TRBJ2-7; possible D gene TRBD1, 5 bases. This CDR3 is 16 amino acids long. Germline V lookup: CDR1 LNHNV, CDR2 YYDKDF (reference sequence). Trimming stripped 5 bases from V and 3 bases from J, with 20 bases between. The CDR3 sequence: CATSSYPRAGRYEQYF. The DNA for the CDR3 is TGTGCCACCAGCTCCTACCCTAGGGCAGGGCGCTACGAGCAGTACTTC.

The chain links TRBV19 to TRBJ1-6; no definite D call. The germline V and J ends were trimmed by 2 bases and 9 bases, with 11 bases remaining between them. The CDR3 is made up of 14 amino acids. Germline V gives CDR1 LNHDA, CDR2 SQIVND (reference sequence). In DNA form, the CDR3 reads TGTGCCAGTAGTATACTGGCAGGAAGTTCACCCCTCCACTTT. It yields the protein CASSILAGSSPLHF.

This CDR3 is CASSSDRLPKNPEAFF. The CDR3 DNA reads as TGTGCCAGCAGTTCGGACAGGCTCCCGAAAAATCCCGAAGCTTTCTTT. The rearrangement uses TRBV6-5 and TRBJ1-1, with TRBD1 matching over 7 bases. The germline CDR1 and CDR2 sequences are MNHEY and SVGAGI. CDR3 length: 16 amino acids. V was clipped by 4 bases and J by 8 bases; unmatched bases: 16.

The gene calls are TRBV7-9 and TRBJ2-7; 8 bases map to TRBD1. V was pared by 6 bases and J by 0 bases, with 10 bases of the junction left unmatched. Per germline, CDR1 SEHNR and CDR2 FQNEAQ (reference sequence). The CDR3 is made up of 16 amino acids. The CDR3 DNA sequence: TGTGCCAGCAGAAAAATCCAGGGACAGGACTCCTACGAGCAGTACTTC. Its translation: CASRKIQGQDSYEQYF.

The rearrangement links TRBV4-3 to TRBJ2-7; TRBD1 agrees at 7 bases. The CDR3 sequence is 15 residues long. Losses at the gene ends were 0 bases for V and 1 base for J; bases not matched to a gene: 3. Germline V gene sequence: CDR1 LGHNA, CDR2 YSLEER. CDR3 protein: CASSQDARGSYEQYF. CDR3 coding DNA: TGCGCCAGCAGCCAAGATGCCAGGGGGTCCTACGAGCAGTACTTC.

The V call is TRBV7-6, the J call TRBJ1-6, with 9 bases identical to TRBD1. Germline V gene sequence: CDR1 SGHVS, CDR2 FNYEAQ. The CDR3 has 16 residues. V gave up 1 base and J gave up 7 bases; unmatched junction bases: 5. The CDR3 here is CASSLEGTGRNSPLHF. Written as DNA, the CDR3 is TGTGCCAGCAGCTTAGAGGGGACAGGGCGGAATTCACCCCTCCACTTT.

The chain links TRBV9 to TRBJ1-2, with D possibly matching TRBD1 (5 bases). CDR3 size: 13 residues. Per the germline V gene, CDR1 is SGDLS and CDR2 is YYNGEE. Trimming shortened V by 4 bases and J by 2 bases, and 9 bases separated the two germline ends. The DNA for the CDR3 is TGTGCCAGCAGCACGGGACCGAACTATGGCTACACCTTC. Its protein product is CASSTGPNYGYTF.

The chain links TRBV5-1 to TRBJ2-7; weak D call: TRBD2 (5 bases). The V gene lost 5 bases and the J gene lost 1 base, with 16 bases spanning the gap. The germline gives CDR1 SGHRS, CDR2 YFSETQ. The CDR3 is 15 residues long. The CDR3 loop is CASSPMEDPSYEQYF. CDR3 sequence (DNA): TGCGCCAGCAGTCCTATGGAGGACCCATCCTACGAGCAGTACTTC.

This chain uses TRBV5-8 with TRBJ1-1, with D uncertain. The CDR3 consists of 13 residues. CDR1 and CDR2 (germline): SGHTS, YDEGEE. Trimming shortened V by 0 bases and J by 7 bases, and 10 bases separated the two germline ends. CDR3 coding DNA: TGTGCCAGCAGCTTGGTCCCGCGAGTTGAAGCTTTCTTT. Translation gives CASSLVPRVEAFF.

This sequence joins TRBV9 and TRBJ2-7; perhaps TRBD1 as D (7 bases). CDR1 is SGDLS, CDR2 YYNGEE, per germline. The ends were cut back, 0 bases at V and 3 bases at J, with 13 bases in the middle. The CDR3 covers 15 residues. CDR3 nucleotides: TGTGCCAGCAGCGTAGCCGAGCAGGGGGGCTACGAGCAGTACTTC. Its translation: CASSVAEQGGYEQYF.

This chain connects TRBV7-9 to TRBJ2-2; D possibly uses TRBD1 or TRBD2 (5 bases each). CDR1 SEHNR and CDR2 FQNEAQ come from the germline V gene (reference sequence). The germline V and J ends were trimmed by 2 bases and 3 bases, with 16 bases remaining between them. This CDR3 is 17 amino acids long. CDR3 residues: CASSLKSGSGDTGELFF. In nucleotides, the CDR3 is TGTGCCAGCAGCTTAAAATCAGGGAGCGGTGACACCGGGGAGCTGTTTTTT.

The chain is built from TRBV5-6 and TRBJ2-7; D is uncertain. CDR3 size: 13 residues. Looked up from germline, CDR1 is SGHDT and CDR2 is YYEEEE. The germline V and J ends were trimmed by 4 bases and 7 bases, with 15 bases remaining between them. CDR3 sequence reads: CASSPAARVEQYF. Written as DNA, the CDR3 is TGTGCCAGCAGCCCGGCTGCTAGAGTTGAGCAGTACTTC.

V usage is TRBV7-9 and J usage is TRBJ2-1, with TRBD1 identical over 7 bases. J gave up 9 bases and V 0 bases, and 8 bases lay outside the gene matches. Per the germline V gene, CDR1 is SEHNR and CDR2 is FQNEAQ (reference sequence). This CDR3 has 15 amino acids. CDR3 loop: CASSLARGRHAEQFF. CDR3 nucleotide sequence: TGTGCCAGCAGCTTAGCCAGGGGGAGACATGCTGAGCAGTTCTTC.

The chain has TRBV19 and TRBJ1-2; 9 nucleotides line up with TRBD1. Germline V lookup: CDR1 LNHDA, CDR2 SQIVND (reference sequence). The CDR3 loop spans 15 amino acids. The J segment lost 2 bases and the V segment lost 3 bases, leaving 4 bases of the junction unmatched. The CDR3 DNA reads as TGTGCCAGTAGTATCTCCGGGACAGGGAACTATGGCTACACCTTC. This sequence encodes CASSISGTGNYGYTF.

On this clone: The junction shows a germline mismatch at one end, possibly a read error. This chain joins TRBV9 and TRBJ1-1, with D possibly being TRBD1 (6 bases). The CDR3 is made up of 13 amino acids. Germline CDR1 and CDR2: SGDLS and YYNGEE. The CDR3 region has the DNA TGTGCCAGCAGCACTACAGGGAACGCTGAAGCTTTCTTT. It translates to CASSTTGNAEAFF.